The 26 T cell receptor beta chains in this list originate from one sample, sequenced in a study of blood T cell repertoires in COVID-19. Assay: immunoSEQ multiplex PCR; the TCRdb copy retains only in-frame clones and omits some. The data contain about 190,000 clones, 70% to 80% of them seen just once; the ten biggest clones take up roughly 13%. Sequences were obtained from peripheral blood. The source of these receptors is a man aged 45-60 years who had recovered from COVID-19.

This clone came up once. Compared with germline, one end of the junction differs, possibly owing to a read error. J is TRBJ1-1 and V is TRBV18; 9 nucleotides match TRBD1. CDR1 and CDR2 from the germline V gene are KGHSH and LQKENI. The CDR3 has 16 residues. CDR3 sequence (DNA): TGTGCCAGCTCACCGATACAGGGGGCGCAGAACACTGAAGCTTCCTTT. It translates to CASSPIQGAQNTEASF. Full variable domain (outside the CDR3, taken from reference TRBV18 and TRBJ1-1): NAGVMQNPRHLVRRRGQEARLRCSPMKGHSHVYWYRQLPEEGLKFMVYLQKENIIDESGMPKERFSAEFPKEGPSILRIQQVVRGDSAAYFCASSPIQGAQNTEASFGQGTRLTVV.

V usage is TRBV29-1 and J usage is TRBJ1-1; 8 positions agree with TRBD1. V lost 6 bases, J lost 1 base, and 4 bases stayed unmatched. Germline values: CDR1 SQVTM, CDR2 ANQGSEA. This CDR3 spans 13 amino acids. CDR3 sequence reads: CSVSQGGNTEAFF. The CDR3 DNA sequence: TGCAGCGTCTCACAGGGGGGGAACACTGAAGCTTTCTTT.

The rearrangement joins TRBV13 to TRBJ2-1; 11 bases map to TRBD2. The ends lost 5 bases at V and 4 bases at J; junction bases unmatched: 16. Per germline, CDR1 PRHDT and CDR2 FYEKMQ (reference sequence). The CDR3 has 19 residues. The CDR3 reads CASSRPVAGGLTSYNEQFF. DNA for the CDR3: TGTGCCAGCAGCCGCCCCGTAGCGGGAGGGCTGACTTCATACAATGAGCAGTTCTTC.

The chain has TRBV9 and TRBJ2-1; 12 bases are a match to TRBD2. CDR3 length equals 13 residues. Germline CDR1 and CDR2: SGDLS and YYNGEE. V was clipped by 3 bases and J by 10 bases; unmatched bases: 2. The CDR3 reads CASSGLAGAEQFF. The CDR3 bases are TGTGCCAGCAGCGGACTAGCGGGAGCCGAGCAGTTCTTC.

The chain's CDR3 is CASSAQGAGTGELFF. CDR3 sequence (DNA): TGTGCCAGCAGCGCCCAGGGGGCGGGGACCGGGGAGCTGTTTTTT. J is TRBJ2-2 and V is TRBV9; TRBD1 aligns across 8 bases. This CDR3 region has 15 residues. Germline V gives CDR1 SGDLS, CDR2 YYNGEE. V trimming: 3 bases; J trimming: 5 bases; junction bases outside the gene matches: 6.

CDR3 sequence (DNA): TGTGCCAGCAGTTCCCCCGGGAGCAATCAGCCCCAGCATTTT. It is translated as CASSSPGSNQPQHF. The rearrangement joins TRBV28 to TRBJ1-5; unclear D gene. CDR1 and CDR2 (germline): MDHEN, SYDVKM. The CDR3 consists of 14 residues. The germline V and J ends were trimmed by 4 bases and 1 base, with 8 bases remaining between them.

The chain couples TRBV24-1 to TRBJ1-2, with 7 nucleotides matching TRBD1. The CDR3 spans 14 residues. The germline V gene has CDR1 KGHDR and CDR2 SFDVKD. The junction had 6 bases not matched to a gene; V was cut back by 5 bases and J by 4 bases. The CDR3 spells CATSGQGEVYGYTF. DNA of the CDR3: TGTGCCACCAGTGGTCAGGGGGAAGTCTATGGCTACACCTTC.

This chain joins TRBV3-1 (or the pseudogene TRBV3-2) and TRBJ2-2; 9 nucleotides line up with TRBD2. The CDR3 sequence is 16 residues long. Germline values: CDR1 LGHDT, CDR2 YNNKEL (reference sequence). The trim removed 3 bases at V and 5 bases at J, leaving 7 bases unmatched. The CDR3 sequence is CASSQGGRARTGELFF. Written as DNA, the CDR3 is TGTGCCAGCAGCCAGGGCGGGAGGGCGAGGACCGGGGAGCTGTTTTTT.

The chain is built from TRBV24-1 and TRBJ2-1, with 9 bases matching TRBD2. J gave up 7 bases and V 1 base, and 7 bases lay outside the gene matches. Germline V gives CDR1 KGHDR, CDR2 SFDVKD. The CDR3 consists of 16 residues. This CDR3 reads CATSDFRGRAGNEQFF. In DNA, the CDR3 is TGTGCCACCAGTGATTTCCGCGGGAGGGCCGGGAATGAGCAGTTCTTC.

This chain links TRBV5-6 with TRBJ2-7; TRBD2 matches at 8 bases. The CDR3 sequence is 15 residues long. The V segment lost 3 bases and the J segment 6 bases; nucleotides outside the gene matches: 11. Germline CDR1 and CDR2: SGHDT and YYEEEE. The CDR3 nucleotides are TGTGCCAGCAGCTCGGGACTAGTTAACCGCGGCGAGCAGTACTTC. This sequence encodes CASSSGLVNRGEQYF.

Details on this clone: Other nucleotide sequences in the sample specify the same CDR3. The chain has TRBV2 and TRBJ2-3; TRBD1 matches at 9 bases. The CDR3 contains 15 residues. Unmatched junction bases numbered 4, after V lost 5 bases and J lost 1 base. The germline CDR1 and CDR2 sequences are SNHLY and FYNNEI. The CDR3 DNA is TGTGCCAGCAGTCTCGACAGGGGGGGCACAGATACGCAGTATTTT. This encodes CASSLDRGGTDTQYF.

V usage is TRBV7-2 and J usage is TRBJ2-7; 7 nucleotides align to TRBD1. V lost 1 base and J lost 2; bases outside the gene matches: 8. Germline CDR1 and CDR2: SGHTA and FQGNSA. The CDR3 is 16 residues long. In DNA, the CDR3 is TGTGCCAGCAGCTTAGGGTCGGGACAGACAACCTACGAGCAGTACTTC. Amino acid sequence: CASSLGSGQTTYEQYF.

V usage is TRBV19 and J usage is TRBJ2-6, with D possibly TRBD1 on 6 matching bases. Deletions cut 7 bases from V and 2 bases from J, with 18 bases between. Germline V gene sequence: CDR1 LNHDA, CDR2 SQIVND (reference sequence). The CDR3 covers 17 residues. This chain's CDR3 is CASKLQGVVAGANVLTF. DNA of the CDR3: TGTGCCAGTAAGCTACAGGGCGTTGTGGCTGGGGCCAACGTCCTGACTTTC.

This clone was detected only once. The chain combines TRBV23-1 with TRBJ2-7; TRBD1 might be the D (5 bases). TRBV23-1 is filed as an ORF, its function uncertain. The CDR3 totals 19 residues. The V end lost 8 bases, the J end lost 3 bases, and 32 bases lay between the germline ends. The CDR3 protein is CASLRKGPPSPTAHYEQYF. CDR3 nucleotide sequence: TGCGCCAGCCTTAGAAAGGGGCCTCCTAGTCCTACTGCCCACTACGAGCAGTACTTC.

The chain links TRBV6-5 to TRBJ2-7, with D possibly matching TRBD1 (6 bases). Trimming shortened V by 0 bases and J by 5 bases, and 11 bases separated the two germline ends. Germline V gene sequence: CDR1 MNHEY, CDR2 SVGAGI. The length of the CDR3 is 14 residues. CDR3: CASSYSARGNEQYF. CDR3 nucleotide sequence: TGTGCCAGCAGTTACTCCGCCAGGGGAAACGAGCAGTACTTC.

V gene TRBV20-1 combines with J gene TRBJ1-2, with D perhaps matching TRBD1 (6 bases). From germline, CDR1 is DFQATT and CDR2 SNEGSKA (reference sequence). The CDR3 consists of 14 residues. With 3 bases removed from V and 0 bases from J, the gap between germline ends came to 11 bases. In nucleotides, the CDR3 is TGCAGTGCTAGTGGTCAGGGGTCTAACTATGGCTACACCTTC. Its protein product is CSASGQGSNYGYTF.

The V and J genes are TRBV5-1 and TRBJ1-4; tentatively, D is TRBD1 (6 bases). Germline CDR1 SGHRS, CDR2 YFSETQ. Trimming left V 2 bases short and J 5 bases short, with 16 bases between. The CDR3 covers 16 residues. CDR3 sequence (DNA): TGCGCCAGCAGCTTACAGACCGGGACATTCAATGAAAAACTGTTTTTT. Residues: CASSLQTGTFNEKLFF.

This clone has just a few counts. This sequence joins TRBV18 and TRBJ1-1, with D maybe TRBD1 (6 bases). The ends were cut back, 4 bases at V and 1 base at J, with 13 bases in the middle. The CDR3 loop spans 15 amino acids. Germline V lookup: CDR1 KGHSH, CDR2 LQKENI. As DNA, the CDR3 is TGTGCCAGCTCACAGACAGGCCCGGGGAACACTGAAGCTTTCTTT. Its translation: CASSQTGPGNTEAFF.

The chain recombines TRBV5-8 with TRBJ2-7, with D hard to call. Germline V gives CDR1 SGHTS, CDR2 YDEGEE. The CDR3 sequence is 17 residues long. The V gene lost 0 bases and the J gene lost 0 bases, with 16 bases spanning the gap. The CDR3 reads CASSLVLALSSSYEQYF. As DNA, the CDR3 is TGTGCCAGCAGCTTGGTTTTAGCTCTATCGAGCTCCTACGAGCAGTACTTC.

The chain carries TRBV6-5 and TRBJ1-1, with 7 positions matching TRBD1. The germline V gene encodes CDR1 MNHEY and CDR2 SVGAGI. This CDR3 is 14 amino acids long. The ends lost 4 bases at V and 7 bases at J; junction bases unmatched: 9. The CDR3 DNA reads TGTGCCAGCAGTTCGTCAGGGGGTGAGGGTGAAGCTTTCTTT. Residues: CASSSSGGEGEAFF.

V gene TRBV18 combines with J gene TRBJ1-2; 7 nucleotides match TRBD1. There are 13 residues in the CDR3. Germline CDR1 reads KGHSH; CDR2 reads LQKENI. With 3 bases clipped from V and 8 bases from J, the junction kept 6 bases outside the gene matches. The CDR3 DNA reads as TGTGCCAGCTCACCCGGGGACAGTCCCGGCTACACCTTC. Translation gives CASSPGDSPGYTF.

This clone was detected a few times. This sequence joins TRBV11-2 and TRBJ2-2, with a weak D call TRBD2 (6 bases). CDR3 size: 16 residues. CDR1 and CDR2 (germline): SGHAT, FQNNGV. Trimming took off 2 bases at V and 4 bases at J, with 14 bases between the two ends. CDR3 sequence reads: CASSLSTLGGTGELFF. CDR3 in DNA: TGTGCCAGCAGCTTATCAACGTTGGGGGGCACCGGGGAGCTGTTTTTT.

The rearrangement joins TRBV30 to TRBJ2-7, with D unresolved. This CDR3 comprises 11 residues. Trimming cost V 0 bases and J 9 bases, with 9 bases left between them. The germline V gene has CDR1 GTSNPN and CDR2 SVGIG (reference sequence). CDR3 residues: CAWSVQGAQYF. The CDR3 DNA is TGTGCCTGGAGTGTACAAGGAGCGCAGTACTTC. Full variable domain (outside the CDR3, taken from reference TRBV30 and TRBJ2-7): SQTIHQWPATLVQPVGSPLSLECTVEGTSNPNLYWYRQAAGRGLQLLFYSVGIGQISSEVPQNLSASRPQDRQFILSSKKLLLSDSGFYLCAWSVQGAQYFGPGTRLTVT.

In its sample, this clone was seen a few times. The CDR3 DNA follows: TGTGCCAGCAGCCAAGAACCGGGACACCGTCTGGATACGCAGTATTTT. Translating it yields CASSQEPGHRLDTQYF. The chain is built from TRBV14 and TRBJ2-3; D might be TRBD1 (6 bases). CDR1 and CDR2 from the germline V gene are SGHDN and FVKESK. V was clipped by 0 bases and J by 6 bases, with 16 bases between them. The CDR3 is 16 amino acids.

This chain connects TRBV9 to TRBJ2-5; 7 bases match TRBD2. Germline CDR1 reads SGDLS; CDR2 reads YYNGEE. The CDR3 covers 15 residues. With V trimmed by 1 base and J by 5 bases, 8 bases remained unmatched. CDR3 sequence (DNA): TGTGCCAGCAGCGTATTCGGCGGGAGTCGGGAGACCCAGTACTTC. It yields the protein CASSVFGGSRETQYF.

This clone was detected only a few times. This chain joins TRBV9 and TRBJ2-7; TRBD1 matches at 7 bases. The CDR3 extends over 15 amino acids. V shed 0 bases, J shed 1 base, and the junction held 4 bases outside the gene matches. CDR1 and CDR2 (germline): SGDLS, YYNGEE. The CDR3 DNA sequence: TGTGCCAGCAGCGTAGACGTGGACAGGTCCTACGAGCAGTACTTC. Protein product: CASSVDVDRSYEQYF. Complete variable domain (other parts from reference TRBV9 and TRBJ2-7): DSGVTQTPKHLITATGQRVTLRCSPRSGDLSVYWYQQSLDQGLQFLIQYYNGEERAKGNILERFSAQQFPDLHSELNLSSLELGDSALYFCASSVDVDRSYEQYFGPGTRLTVT.